These 2 T cell receptor beta chains originate from one sample sequenced in a study of blood T cells in healthy people across ages. Together with a sample-barcoded 5' primer, a J-beta primer mix was included in a second PCR lasting about 7 to 12 cycles. From the 5' RACE reads, TCRdb called clonotypes with MiXCR, one entry per CDR3 protein. The data show just under 900,000 distinct CDR3 sequences, around 26% seen once. The sample comprised blood. Receptor source: a woman of 80 years or more in good health.

J is TRBJ1-2 and V is TRBV20-1; D is unresolved. V was shortened by 3 bases and J by 8 bases, with 13 bases between the two germline ends. The CDR3 contains 12 residues. The germline V gene has CDR1 DFQATT and CDR2 SNEGSKA (reference sequence). CDR3 bases: TGCAGTGCTAGCAGAGACTGGGTAGGCTACACCTTC. It yields the protein CSASRDWVGYTF.

The CDR3 DNA reads TGCGCCAGCAGCCCGGGACAGGGGGCCTCTAATGAAAAACTGTTTTTT. Its protein product is CASSPGQGASNEKLFF. The chain recombines TRBV5-1 with TRBJ1-4; 12 bases agree with TRBD1. Germline loops: CDR1 SGHRS, CDR2 YFSETQ. This CDR3 contains 16 residues. The V and J ends lost 4 bases and 3 bases, in that order; junction bases with no gene match: 4.